The 29 T cell receptor beta chains below all came from one sample that was sequenced in a study of control samples from healthy donors and cancer patients. The method was immunoSEQ multiplex PCR; TCRdb's version includes in-frame clones alone and lacks a portion of them. The sample holds several thousand clones, roughly 86% seen once. The specimen was formalin-fixed, paraffin-embedded tissue. These receptors came from a female donor with lung cancer.

This chain connects TRBV19 to TRBJ1-6; no clear D. Germline assignment: CDR1 LNHDA and CDR2 SQIVND (reference sequence). V shed 3 bases and J shed 5 bases, with 8 bases lying between them. This CDR3 has 14 residues. The DNA for the CDR3 is TGTGCCAGTAGTATGTTTAACAATAATTCACCCCTCCACTTT. This codes for CASSMFNNNSPLHF.

V usage is TRBV7-2 and J usage is TRBJ2-5; TRBD2 agrees at 12 bases. The germline V gene encodes CDR1 SGHTA and CDR2 FQGNSA. The V segment lost 5 bases and the J segment 5 bases; nucleotides outside the gene matches: 12. CDR3 length: 17 amino acids. CDR3 amino acids: CASSLGASGRARETQYF. In DNA, the CDR3 is TGTGCCAGCAGCCTCGGGGCTAGCGGGAGGGCCAGGGAGACCCAGTACTTC.

The chain carries TRBV5-6 and TRBJ1-6; tentatively, D is TRBD1 (5 bases). This CDR3 region has 14 residues. V was clipped by 1 base and J by 8 bases, with 10 bases between them. Per germline, CDR1 SGHDT and CDR2 YYEEEE. The CDR3 DNA sequence: TGTGCCAGCAGCTTGTGGGGCGGGGATTCACCCCTCCACTTT. Translation: CASSLWGGDSPLHF.

The rearrangement links TRBV4-3 to TRBJ2-4, with D hard to call. The CDR3 spans 15 residues. Germline CDR1 is LGHNA and CDR2 is YSLEER. The V end lost 3 bases, the J end lost 0 bases, and 9 bases lay between the germline ends. CDR3 region: CASSQARLAKNIQYF. The CDR3 DNA is TGCGCCAGCAGCCAGGCCAGGCTAGCCAAAAACATTCAGTACTTC.

The rearrangement joins TRBV27 to TRBJ2-2, with TRBD2 identical over 10 bases. The trim removed 5 bases at V and 5 bases at J, leaving 2 bases unmatched. The germline CDR1 and CDR2 sequences are MNHEY and SMNVEV (reference sequence). The CDR3 contains 14 residues. This chain's CDR3 is CASSKLAGTGELFF. In DNA, the CDR3 is TGTGCCAGCAGTAAACTAGCGGGAACCGGGGAGCTGTTTTTT.

This clone was seen only a few times. The genes are TRBV7-2 and TRBJ2-6; D is possibly TRBD1 (5 bases). This CDR3 comprises 16 residues. CDR1 is SGHTA, CDR2 FQGNSA, per germline. Between the trimmed V and J ends, which lost 3 bases and 4 bases, there was a span of 13 bases. CDR3 protein: CASSFPRVTGANVLTF. The DNA of the CDR3 is TGTGCCAGCAGCTTCCCCAGGGTTACCGGGGCCAACGTCCTGACTTTC.

The chain employs TRBV28 and TRBJ1-2; D call uncertain. Germline CDR1 reads MDHEN; CDR2 reads SYDVKM. The CDR3 extends over 14 amino acids. V dropped 4 bases and J dropped 8 bases, with 17 bases sitting between them. This CDR3 is CASSSPSGIRGYTF. DNA of the CDR3: TGTGCCAGCAGTTCACCGTCGGGGATACGCGGCTACACCTTC.

This sequence joins TRBV24-1 and TRBJ2-2; TRBD1 is a possible D gene (5 bases). Germline CDR1 reads KGHDR; CDR2 reads SFDVKD. The CDR3 consists of 13 residues. The V end lost 5 bases, the J end lost 4 bases, and 7 bases lay between the germline ends. The chain's CDR3 is CATSAGLTGELFF. CDR3 sequence (DNA): TGTGCCACCAGTGCAGGGCTCACCGGGGAGCTGTTTTTT.

This rearrangement joins TRBV9 to TRBJ1-1, with 7 bases lining up with TRBD1. The CDR3 has 14 amino acids. The germline V gene encodes CDR1 SGDLS and CDR2 YYNGEE. V dropped 3 bases and J dropped 0; count of bases not matched to a gene: 2. CDR3 protein: CASSAGQMNTEAFF. Here the CDR3 DNA reads TGTGCCAGCAGCGCGGGACAGATGAACACTGAAGCTTTCTTT.

The V gene is TRBV21-1, the J gene TRBJ2-2. TRBV21-1 is a known pseudogene. The CDR3 totals 19 residues. CDR3 protein: CASSTLTPGRDLLTGELFF. CDR3 in DNA: TGTGCCAGCAGCACGCTCACGCCCGGCCGGGACCTTCTCACCGGGGAGCTGTTTTTT.

This clone was seen a few times. CDR3 DNA sequence: TGTGCCAGCAGTACAGGGGGCGCGACAGATACGCAGTATTTT. Translated: CASSTGGATDTQYF. The chain joins TRBV7-2 to TRBJ2-3, with TRBD1 matching 9 bases. The V and J ends lost 6 bases and 3 bases, in that order; junction bases with no gene match: 4. Germline assignment: CDR1 SGHTA and CDR2 FQGNSA. This CDR3 has 14 amino acids.

The chain recombines TRBV5-1 with TRBJ2-1, with unresolved D. CDR3 length: 12 amino acids. Trimming removed 1 base at V and 5 bases at J, with 4 bases between. Per the germline V gene, CDR1 is SGHRS and CDR2 is YFSETQ. The CDR3 here is CASSLMHNEQFF. CDR3 coding DNA: TGCGCCAGCAGCTTGATGCACAATGAGCAGTTCTTC.

The chain recombines TRBV7-3 with TRBJ1-1; no firm D call. This CDR3 has 13 residues. The germline gives CDR1 SGHTA, CDR2 FQGTGA. Deletions cut 8 bases from V and 1 base from J, with 11 bases between. The CDR3 region is CASAPQQNTEAFF. CDR3 in DNA: TGTGCCAGCGCGCCCCAACAGAACACTGAAGCTTTCTTT.

The chain joins TRBV19 to TRBJ1-5, with TRBD1 identical over 11 bases. Trimming cost V 5 bases and J 0 bases; bases outside gene matches: 9. This CDR3 contains 18 residues. CDR1 is LNHDA and CDR2 is SQIVND in the germline V gene (reference sequence). The CDR3: CASSPGQGAPNSNQPQHF. CDR3 in DNA: TGTGCCAGTAGTCCCGGACAGGGGGCCCCTAATAGCAATCAGCCCCAGCATTTT.

V is TRBV11-2 and J is TRBJ1-1; a weak D match, TRBD1 (5 bases). Germline CDR1 is SGHAT and CDR2 is FQNNGV. The V and J ends lost 1 base and 5 bases respectively, with 14 bases between them. The CDR3 sequence is 15 residues long. The CDR3 spells CASSLGFWGVTEAFF. The CDR3 nucleotides are TGTGCCAGCAGCTTAGGTTTCTGGGGCGTGACTGAAGCTTTCTTT. The full variable domain, with the rest looked up from reference TRBV11-2 and TRBJ1-1, is EAGVAQSPRYKIIEKRQSVAFWCNPISGHATLYWYQQILGQGPKLLIQFQNNGVVDDSQLPKDRFSAERLKGVDSTLKIQPAKLEDSAVYLCASSLGFWGVTEAFFGQGTRLTVV.

Of note for this clone: In the same sample, other DNA sequences code for this CDR3. The V call is TRBV5-1, the J call TRBJ2-1; 10 nucleotides agree with TRBD1. V shed 3 bases and J 5 bases; nucleotides not matched to a gene: 5. The CDR3 length is 15 residues. CDR1 and CDR2 (germline): SGHRS, YFSETQ. The CDR3 nucleotides are TGCGCCAGCAGCTCCGGGACAGGGGAACACAATGAGCAGTTCTTC. Amino acids: CASSSGTGEHNEQFF. Filled out from reference TRBV5-1 and TRBJ2-1, the complete variable domain reads KAGVTQTPRYLIKTRGQQVTLSCSPISGHRSVSWYQQTPGQGLQFLFEYFSETQRNKGNFPGRFSGRQFSNSRSEMNVSTLELGDSALYLCASSSGTGEHNEQFFGPGTRLTVL.

This clone was counted a few times. This chain joins TRBV6-2 or TRBV6-3 and TRBJ2-5; 10 bases agree with TRBD2. Looked up from germline, CDR1 is MNHEY and CDR2 is SVGEGT. There are 17 residues in the CDR3. V shed 0 bases and J 5 bases; nucleotides not matched to a gene: 9. CDR3 in DNA: TGTGCCAGCAGTTACTCGATAGCGGGAGGCCGGGGGGAGACCCAGTACTTC. It specifies CASSYSIAGGRGETQYF.

A remark on this clone: Within the sample, other DNA sequences also encode this same CDR3. The V and J genes are TRBV9 and TRBJ2-7; the D gene is possibly TRBD2 (5 bases). Trimming took 1 base from V and 3 from J, leaving 14 bases between them. Per the germline V gene, CDR1 is SGDLS and CDR2 is YYNGEE. There are 15 residues in the CDR3. The CDR3 is CASSVSDGKNYEQYF. The CDR3 DNA reads TGTGCCAGCAGCGTATCTGACGGGAAAAACTACGAGCAGTACTTC. The whole variable domain, filled in from reference TRBV9 and TRBJ2-7, reads DSGVTQTPKHLITATGQRVTLRCSPRSGDLSVYWYQQSLDQGLQFLIQYYNGEERAKGNILERFSAQQFPDLHSELNLSSLELGDSALYFCASSVSDGKNYEQYFGPGTRLTVT.

The gene calls are TRBV11-3 and TRBJ2-5, with 9 bases matching TRBD2. Germline-derived CDR1 and CDR2 are SGHNT and YENEEA. The CDR3 extends over 15 amino acids. The V and J ends lost 1 base and 4 bases, in that order; junction bases with no gene match: 4. CDR3 in amino acids: CASSLVGGRGETQYF. The CDR3 DNA reads TGTGCCAGCAGCTTAGTTGGCGGGAGGGGAGAGACCCAGTACTTC.

This clone was seen a single time. The chain has TRBV6-6 and TRBJ1-6; no firm D call. The V end was cut by 8 bases, the J end by 8 bases, with 13 bases between. The CDR3 totals 13 residues. The germline CDR1 and CDR2 sequences are MNHNY and SVGAGI (reference sequence). The CDR3 DNA follows: TGTGCCAGCTTCGGTGCAGGAGATTCACCCCTCCACTTT. Translated, it gives CASFGAGDSPLHF.

The chain carries TRBV5-1 and TRBJ2-7; unclear D gene. The germline V gene encodes CDR1 SGHRS and CDR2 YFSETQ. The CDR3 contains 20 residues. Trimming removed 0 bases at V and 0 bases at J, with 25 bases between. The CDR3 DNA follows: TGCGCCAGCAGCTTGGCTTTCTTCTCCACCTATTCCTCGAGCTCCTACGAGCAGTACTTC. This gives the protein CASSLAFFSTYSSSSYEQYF.

This clone showed up just once. This chain's CDR3 is CASRDNLLHEQFF. DNA for the CDR3: TGTGCCAGCCGGGATAACCTCCTCCATGAGCAGTTCTTC. The gene calls are TRBV19 and TRBJ2-1, with TRBD2 as a possible D gene (5 bases). CDR1 is LNHDA, CDR2 SQIVND, per germline (reference sequence). V was shortened by 9 bases and J by 8 bases, with 17 bases between the two germline ends. The CDR3 contains 13 residues.

J is TRBJ1-1 and V is TRBV7-6; D call uncertain. The CDR3 loop spans 16 amino acids. Germline values: CDR1 SGHVS, CDR2 FNYEAQ. V shed 0 bases and J shed 0 bases, with 11 bases lying between them. The CDR3 protein is CASSLALTGMNTEAFF. In DNA, the CDR3 is TGTGCCAGCAGCTTAGCCCTGACGGGAATGAACACTGAAGCTTTCTTT.

V gene TRBV6-5 combines with J gene TRBJ2-5; 7 nucleotides match TRBD1. V dropped 5 bases and J dropped 4; count of bases not matched to a gene: 7. Germline CDR1 and CDR2: MNHEY and SVGAGI. The CDR3 totals 14 residues. The CDR3 DNA sequence: TGTGCCAGCAGTAAACAAGGGGGCGTAGAGACCCAGTACTTC. Its protein is CASSKQGGVETQYF.

The rearrangement joins TRBV9 to TRBJ1-3, with D perhaps matching TRBD1 (5 bases). Between the trimmed V and J ends, which lost 4 bases and 4 bases, there was a span of 15 bases. The CDR3 has 15 residues. Germline CDR1 SGDLS, CDR2 YYNGEE. The CDR3 DNA reads as TGTGCCAGCAGCCCCCGGTTAGGGGAAGGAAACACCATATATTTT. Amino acids: CASSPRLGEGNTIYF.

V is TRBV7-2 and J is TRBJ1-5, with a possible D match to TRBD1 (6 bases). V was pared by 5 bases and J by 3 bases, with 14 bases between. The CDR3 is made up of 15 amino acids. Germline V gene data show CDR1 as SGHTA and CDR2 as FQGNSA. The CDR3 sequence: CASSLGGGDNQPQHF. The CDR3 region has the DNA TGTGCCAGCAGCCTAGGGGGAGGGGACAATCAGCCCCAGCATTTT.

This chain connects TRBV24-1 to TRBJ2-7; D might be TRBD1 or TRBD2, each matching 5 bases. V lost 4 bases and J lost 3, with 6 bases in between. The germline CDR1 and CDR2 sequences are KGHDR and SFDVKD. There are 12 residues in the CDR3. DNA of the CDR3: TGTGCCACCAGTGAGGGGGACTACGAGCAGTACTTC. The encoded protein is CATSEGDYEQYF.

The chain employs TRBV3-1 (or the pseudogene TRBV3-2) and TRBJ2-2; D perhaps matches TRBD2 (5 bases). The CDR3 totals 14 residues. Trimming removed 1 base at V and 5 bases at J, with 8 bases between. Germline assignment: CDR1 LGHDT and CDR2 YNNKEL (reference sequence). CDR3 in amino acids: CASSQGRGTGELFF. CDR3 coding DNA: TGTGCCAGCAGCCAAGGCCGAGGGACCGGGGAGCTGTTTTTT.

The chain uses TRBV14 and TRBJ2-7, with 11 bases fitting TRBD2. Germline lookup yields CDR1 SGHDN and CDR2 FVKESK. This CDR3 has 16 amino acids. Trimming took 3 bases from V and 4 from J; bases not matched to a gene: 8. The CDR3 loop is CASSHNSGLAEYEQYF. The DNA for the CDR3 is TGTGCCAGCAGCCATAACTCGGGACTAGCGGAATACGAGCAGTACTTC.